This entry concerns a single TCR beta chain. Its specificity is not known. The data stem from a study of beta chain features in type 1 diabetes. Study in general: Patient and healthy donor groups were alike in age, gender and cell yields. Study findings and constraints: Patients with type 1 diabetes carried fewer insertions and had more deletions at their VDJ junctions. Moderately but significantly shorter TCRB CDR3s were found in Type 1 diabetes patients in all four CD4+ subsets. Compared with healthy donors, patients appeared to share more similar naive, central memory and regulatory TCRB repertoires.

The isolated RNA, all of it, was reverse transcribed, so expressed TCRB transcripts were what got sequenced. Roughly 3.6 million reads per sample on average were obtained from naive, central memory and regulatory T cell samples. Clones were sequenced by immunoSEQ multiplex PCR, and TCRdb holds only the in-frame ones, with some missing. This table holds approximately 270,000 clones, over 11% found once. Between the trimmed V and J ends, which lost 4 bases and 4 bases, there was a span of 11 bases. This CDR3 comprises 13 residues. Germline V lookup: CDR1 MNHEY, CDR2 SMNVEV (reference sequence). The receptor was isolated from a man between 25 and 39 years old with type 1 diabetes. The chain has TRBV27 and TRBJ2-7; possible D gene TRBD2, 6 bases. The sequenced sample consisted of naive CD4+ T cells from blood. This CDR3 reads CASSSSREYEQYF. The CDR3 coding sequence is TGTGCCAGCAGTTCGTCGCGGGAATACGAGCAGTACTTC.